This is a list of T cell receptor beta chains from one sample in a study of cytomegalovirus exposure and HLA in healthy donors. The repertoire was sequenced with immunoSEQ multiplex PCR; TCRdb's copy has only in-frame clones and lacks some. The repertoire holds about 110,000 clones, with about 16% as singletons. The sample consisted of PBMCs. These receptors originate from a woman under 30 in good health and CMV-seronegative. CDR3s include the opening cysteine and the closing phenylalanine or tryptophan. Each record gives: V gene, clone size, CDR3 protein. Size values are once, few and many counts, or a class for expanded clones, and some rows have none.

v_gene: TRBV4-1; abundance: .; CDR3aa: CASSREGSEETQYF
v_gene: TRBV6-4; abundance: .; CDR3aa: CASSDGASTYNEQFF
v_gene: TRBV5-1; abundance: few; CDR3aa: CARGTGGNTEAFF
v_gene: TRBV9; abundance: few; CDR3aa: CASSVGGTEAFF
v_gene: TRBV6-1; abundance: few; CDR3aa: CASSEAVTGINQPQHF
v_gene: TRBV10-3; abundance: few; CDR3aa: CAISGASNQETQYF
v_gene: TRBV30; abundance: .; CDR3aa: CAWSVGGVASTDTQYF
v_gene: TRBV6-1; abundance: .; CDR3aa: CASSGDRELNTEAFF
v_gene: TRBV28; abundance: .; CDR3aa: CASSVPLAGGPLNF
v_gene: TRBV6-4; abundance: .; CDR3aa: CASSDDRGPDTQYF
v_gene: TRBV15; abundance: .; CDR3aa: CATSQGLAGVTDTQYF
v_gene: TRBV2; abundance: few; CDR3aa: CASRIQGPGNTIYF
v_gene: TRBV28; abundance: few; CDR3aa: CASSPNRAQLADTQYF
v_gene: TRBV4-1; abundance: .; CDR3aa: CASSRDRDRSETQYF
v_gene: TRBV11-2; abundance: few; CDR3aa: CASSLRQYPYEQYF
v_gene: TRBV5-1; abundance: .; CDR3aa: CASSLRPGLADLYQETQYF
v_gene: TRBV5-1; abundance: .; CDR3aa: CASSLALAGDTQYF
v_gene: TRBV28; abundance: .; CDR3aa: CASSTTVVGYETQYF
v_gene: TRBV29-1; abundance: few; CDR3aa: CSVMTGQGAINEQYF
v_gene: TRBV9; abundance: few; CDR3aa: CASSVGTGNQPQHF
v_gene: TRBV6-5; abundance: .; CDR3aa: CASKLSAVSNTEAFF
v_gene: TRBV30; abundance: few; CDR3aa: CAWIAGYTDTQYF
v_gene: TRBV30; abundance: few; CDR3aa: CAWSGPSAGSSYNEQFF
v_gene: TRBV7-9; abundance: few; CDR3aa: CASSSGGRDQPQHF
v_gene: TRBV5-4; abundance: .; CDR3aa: CASSLSGKANSPLHF
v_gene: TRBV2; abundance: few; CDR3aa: CASSGLAGPKETQYF
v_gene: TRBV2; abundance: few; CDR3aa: CASSETVFYGYTF
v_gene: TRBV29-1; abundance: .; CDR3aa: CSVGLTGANTEAFF
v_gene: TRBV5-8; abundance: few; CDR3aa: CASIGPPWTGELFF
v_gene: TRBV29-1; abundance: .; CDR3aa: CSASPLNTEAFF
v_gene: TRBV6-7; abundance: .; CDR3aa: CARTGTSGRRSDTNEQFF
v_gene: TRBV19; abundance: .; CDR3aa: CASSIFVTSGGTPVEQFF
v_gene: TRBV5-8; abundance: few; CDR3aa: CASSPQVSLVGNEKLFF
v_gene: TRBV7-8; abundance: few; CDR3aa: CASSLVDSLPYNSPLHF
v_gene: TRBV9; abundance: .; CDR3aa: CASSGWTGTNEKLFF
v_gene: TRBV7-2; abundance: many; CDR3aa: CASSLRGDYNPPSEQFF
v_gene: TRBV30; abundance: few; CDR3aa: CAWTGTPIEKLFF
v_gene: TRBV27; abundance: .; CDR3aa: CASSFGSPSPGSYEQYF
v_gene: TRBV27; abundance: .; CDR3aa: CASGLGQGSQPQHF
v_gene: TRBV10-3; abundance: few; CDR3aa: CAISESGQAGRYGYTF
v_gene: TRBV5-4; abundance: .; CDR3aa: CASSETSGSSNEQFF
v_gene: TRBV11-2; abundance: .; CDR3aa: CASSLGRVAEAFF
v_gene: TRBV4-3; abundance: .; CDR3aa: CASSPRGQVISGANVLTF
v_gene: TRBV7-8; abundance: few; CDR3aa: CASSGRAGNSYNEQFF
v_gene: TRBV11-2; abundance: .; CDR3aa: CASSPSSGGAGNEQFF
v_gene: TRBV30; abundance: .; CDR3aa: CAWTPGREMNTEAFF
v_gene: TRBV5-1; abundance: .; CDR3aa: CASSPRDSHMAGELFF